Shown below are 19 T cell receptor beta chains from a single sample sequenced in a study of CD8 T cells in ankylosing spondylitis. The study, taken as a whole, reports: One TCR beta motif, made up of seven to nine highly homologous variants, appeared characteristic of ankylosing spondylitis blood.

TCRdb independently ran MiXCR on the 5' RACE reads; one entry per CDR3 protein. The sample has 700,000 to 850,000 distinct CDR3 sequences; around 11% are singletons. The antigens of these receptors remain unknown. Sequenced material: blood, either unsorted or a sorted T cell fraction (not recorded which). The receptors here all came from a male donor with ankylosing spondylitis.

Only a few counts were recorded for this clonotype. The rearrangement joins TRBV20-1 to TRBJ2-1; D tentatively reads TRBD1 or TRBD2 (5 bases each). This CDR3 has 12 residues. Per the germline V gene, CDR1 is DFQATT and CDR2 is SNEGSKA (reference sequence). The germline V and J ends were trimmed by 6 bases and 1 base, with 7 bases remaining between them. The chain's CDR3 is CSAGASYNEQFF. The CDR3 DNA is TGCAGTGCCGGGGCGTCCTACAATGAGCAGTTCTTC.

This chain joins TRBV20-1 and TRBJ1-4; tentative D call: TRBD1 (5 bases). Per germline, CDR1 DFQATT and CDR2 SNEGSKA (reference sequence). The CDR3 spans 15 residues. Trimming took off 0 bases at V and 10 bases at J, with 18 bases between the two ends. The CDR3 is CSARDASRGRGKLFF. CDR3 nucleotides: TGCAGTGCTAGAGATGCTAGCCGGGGAAGGGGAAAACTGTTTTTT.

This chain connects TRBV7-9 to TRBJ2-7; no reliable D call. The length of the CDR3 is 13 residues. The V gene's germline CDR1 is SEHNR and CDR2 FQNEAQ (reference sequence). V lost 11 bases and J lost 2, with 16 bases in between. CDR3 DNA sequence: TGTGCCGGGTCCGCTGGGAATCCCTACGAGCAGTACTTC. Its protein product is CAGSAGNPYEQYF. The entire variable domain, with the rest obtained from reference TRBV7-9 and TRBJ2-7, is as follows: DTGVSQNPRHKITKRGQNVTFRCDPISEHNRLYWYRQTLGQGPEFLTYFQNEAQLEKSRLLSDRFSAERPKGSFSTLEIQRTEQGDSAMYLCAGSAGNPYEQYFGPGTRLTVT.

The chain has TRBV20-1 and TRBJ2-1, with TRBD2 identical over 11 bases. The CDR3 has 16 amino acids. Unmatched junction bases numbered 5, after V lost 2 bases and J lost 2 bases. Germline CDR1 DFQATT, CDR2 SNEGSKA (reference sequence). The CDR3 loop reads CSARSGTSGAYNEQFF. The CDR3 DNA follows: TGCAGTGCTAGATCCGGGACTAGCGGTGCCTACAATGAGCAGTTCTTC.

The CDR3 nucleotides are TGTGCCAGCAGCTTGACAGCTGGCGAGAACACTGAAGCTTTCTTT. Amino acid sequence: CASSLTAGENTEAFF. The J gene is TRBJ1-1, the V gene TRBV7-6, with D possibly TRBD1 on 5 matching bases. Looked up from germline, CDR1 is SGHVS and CDR2 is FNYEAQ. The CDR3 loop spans 15 amino acids. V lost 3 bases, J lost 1 base, and 12 bases lay in between.

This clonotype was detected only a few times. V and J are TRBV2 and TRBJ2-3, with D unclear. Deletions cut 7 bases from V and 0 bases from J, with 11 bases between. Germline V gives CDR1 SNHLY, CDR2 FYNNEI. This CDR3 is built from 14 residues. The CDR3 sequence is CASNPRPSTDTQYF. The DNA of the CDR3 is TGTGCCAGCAACCCACGGCCGAGCACAGATACGCAGTATTTT.

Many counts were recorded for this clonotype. The CDR3 nucleotides are TGCAGTGCTGACAGGGACAGGGGCACTGAAGCTTTCTTT. Amino acids: CSADRDRGTEAFF. The chain carries TRBV20-1 and TRBJ1-1, with 10 bases fitting TRBD1. The length of the CDR3 is 13 residues. V shed 5 bases and J 4 bases; nucleotides not matched to a gene: 4. CDR1 DFQATT and CDR2 SNEGSKA come from the germline V gene (reference sequence).

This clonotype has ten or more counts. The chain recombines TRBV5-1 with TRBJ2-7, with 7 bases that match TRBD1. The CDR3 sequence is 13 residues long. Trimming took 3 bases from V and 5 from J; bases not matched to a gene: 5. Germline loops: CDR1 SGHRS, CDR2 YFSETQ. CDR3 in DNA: TGCGCCAGCAGCTGGAGGACAGGCGACGAGCAGTACTTC. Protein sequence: CASSWRTGDEQYF.

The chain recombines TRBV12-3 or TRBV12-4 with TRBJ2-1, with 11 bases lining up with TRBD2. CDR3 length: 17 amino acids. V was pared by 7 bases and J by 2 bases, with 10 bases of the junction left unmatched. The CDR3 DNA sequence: TGTGCCAGCAATCCTAGCGGGGGGCCTTACCCCTACAATGAGCAGTTCTTC. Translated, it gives CASNPSGGPYPYNEQFF.

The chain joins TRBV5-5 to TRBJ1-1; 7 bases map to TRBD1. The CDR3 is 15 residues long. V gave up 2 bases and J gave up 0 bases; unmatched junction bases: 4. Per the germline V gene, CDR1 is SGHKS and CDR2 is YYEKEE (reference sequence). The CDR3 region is CASSFEGQLNTEAFF. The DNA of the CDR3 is TGTGCCAGCAGCTTTGAGGGACAGTTGAACACTGAAGCTTTCTTT.

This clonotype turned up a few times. The CDR3, as DNA: TGTGCCAGCAGTGGAGGGCGGGGGCAACTGACCGAGCAGTACTTC. Its protein is CASSGGRGQLTEQYF. The rearrangement joins TRBV6-1 to TRBJ2-7; maybe TRBD2 (7 bases). This CDR3 region has 15 residues. Germline values: CDR1 MNHNS, CDR2 SASEGT. The V gene lost 4 bases and the J gene lost 6 bases, with 19 bases spanning the gap.

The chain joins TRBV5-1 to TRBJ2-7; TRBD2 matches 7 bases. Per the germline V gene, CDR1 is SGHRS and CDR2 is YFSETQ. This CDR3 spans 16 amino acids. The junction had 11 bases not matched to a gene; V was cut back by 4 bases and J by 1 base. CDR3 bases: TGCGCCAGCAGCCCCCAGGCCCTAGCGGCTTCCTACGAGCAGTACTTC. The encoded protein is CASSPQALAASYEQYF.

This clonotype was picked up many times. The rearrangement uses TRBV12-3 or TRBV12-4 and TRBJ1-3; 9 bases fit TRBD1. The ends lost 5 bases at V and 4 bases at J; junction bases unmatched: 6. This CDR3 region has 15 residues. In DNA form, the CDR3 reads TGTGCCAGCAGTCTTCGACAGGGGGGAGGAAACACCATATATTTT. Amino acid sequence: CASSLRQGGGNTIYF.

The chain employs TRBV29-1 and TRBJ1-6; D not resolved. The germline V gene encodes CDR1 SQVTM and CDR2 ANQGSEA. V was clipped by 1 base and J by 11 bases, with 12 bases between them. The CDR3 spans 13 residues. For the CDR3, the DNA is TGCAGCGTTGAAGCGGAGCTTGGGGCACCCCTCCACTTT. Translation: CSVEAELGAPLHF.

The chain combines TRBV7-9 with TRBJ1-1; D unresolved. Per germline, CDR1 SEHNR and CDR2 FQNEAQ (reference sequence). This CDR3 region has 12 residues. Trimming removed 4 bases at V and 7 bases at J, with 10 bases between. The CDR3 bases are TGTGCCAGCAGCTGGGATCGGGATGAAGCTTTCTTT. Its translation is CASSWDRDEAFF.

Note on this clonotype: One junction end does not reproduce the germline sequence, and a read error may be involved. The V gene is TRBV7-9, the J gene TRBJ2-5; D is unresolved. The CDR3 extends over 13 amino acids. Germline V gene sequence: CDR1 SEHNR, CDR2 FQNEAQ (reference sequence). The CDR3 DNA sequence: TGTGCCAGCAGCTCCCTCTTGGGTGAGACCCGGTACTTC. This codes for CASSSLLGETRYF.

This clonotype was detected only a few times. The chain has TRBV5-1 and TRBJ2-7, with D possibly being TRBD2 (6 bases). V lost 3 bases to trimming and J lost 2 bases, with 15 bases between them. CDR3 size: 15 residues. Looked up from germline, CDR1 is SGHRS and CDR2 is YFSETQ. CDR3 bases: TGCGCCAGCAGCTCCGGGGACTTCCGCCCCTACGAGCAGTACTTC. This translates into CASSSGDFRPYEQYF.

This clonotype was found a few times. The CDR3, as DNA: TGCGCCAGCAGCCGGGACAGGGGGCGATCCGGGGAGCTGTTTTTT. This sequence encodes CASSRDRGRSGELFF. V gene TRBV10-1 combines with J gene TRBJ2-2, with 12 nucleotides matching TRBD1. V was pared by 6 bases and J by 6 bases, with 5 bases of the junction left unmatched. Germline V gene lookup returns CDR1 WNHNN and CDR2 SYGVQD (reference sequence). The CDR3 spans 15 residues.

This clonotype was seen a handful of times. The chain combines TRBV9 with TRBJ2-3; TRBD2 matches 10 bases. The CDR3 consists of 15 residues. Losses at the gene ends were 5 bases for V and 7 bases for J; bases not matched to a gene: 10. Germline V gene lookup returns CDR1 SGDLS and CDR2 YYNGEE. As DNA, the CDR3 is TGTGCCAGCAGTGCACTAGCGGGGACCAGGAATACGCAGTATTTT. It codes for CASSALAGTRNTQYF.